Each of the 11 T cell receptor beta chains below was sequenced from the same sample in a study of cytomegalovirus exposure and HLA in healthy donors. 60 Vbeta and 13 Jbeta primers were used in PCR. Sequencing was performed with immunoSEQ multiplex PCR; in TCRdb, only in-frame clones are kept and a portion is missing. This sample has about 130,000 clones, with roughly 79% found just once. Sequencing input: PBMCs. Receptors originate from a woman aged 40 to 50 in good health and CMV-seronegative.

This clone appeared a few times. V is TRBV2 and J is TRBJ1-2, with D maybe TRBD1 (6 bases). This CDR3 contains 14 residues. The germline V and J ends were trimmed by 11 bases and 0 bases, with 16 bases remaining between them. The germline CDR1 and CDR2 sequences are SNHLY and FYNNEI. The CDR3 is CAASRGPTNYGYTF. CDR3 nucleotides: TGTGCCGCTTCGCGGGGGCCGACTAACTATGGCTACACCTTC.

V gene TRBV28 combines with J gene TRBJ2-5, with 14 bases identical to TRBD2. J gave up 7 bases and V 5 bases, and 21 bases lay outside the gene matches. Germline V gene sequence: CDR1 MDHEN, CDR2 SYDVKM. The CDR3 length is 20 residues. CDR3 sequence: CASSPPHDRGLAGEEMTQYF. CDR3 in DNA: TGTGCCAGCAGTCCGCCTCACGACAGGGGACTAGCGGGAGAGGAGATGACCCAGTACTTC.

This chain links TRBV2 with TRBJ1-6; 7 nucleotides align to TRBD1. Germline V gives CDR1 SNHLY, CDR2 FYNNEI. This CDR3 region has 18 residues. The ends lost 7 bases at V and 7 bases at J; junction bases unmatched: 19. The CDR3 nucleotides are TGTGCCAGCATGAACGGGGTTGGGGCACAGGGGCAAAATTCACCCCTCCACTTT. This translates into CASMNGVGAQGQNSPLHF.

In this sample, this clone turned up once. The chain has TRBV6-1 and TRBJ2-7; a weak D match, TRBD1 (7 bases). V lost 2 bases and J 2 bases, leaving 16 bases between the germline ends. The CDR3 is 16 amino acids. The germline V gene has CDR1 MNHNS and CDR2 SASEGT. CDR3 in DNA: TGTGCCAGCAGTGAATGGAGGGACAGCCCTACCTACGAGCAGTACTTC. Its protein product is CASSEWRDSPTYEQYF.

V usage is TRBV6-6 and J usage is TRBJ1-2; the match to TRBD1 covers 7 bases. The CDR3 consists of 14 residues. V was clipped by 10 bases and J by 8 bases; unmatched bases: 16. Germline assignment: CDR1 MNHNY and CDR2 SVGAGI (reference sequence). Here the CDR3 DNA reads TGTGCCACCCGGGACGTTGGACAGGACGCGGGCTACACCTTC. Its translation: CATRDVGQDAGYTF.

Here the CDR3 reads CASSIEQGSPLHF. For the CDR3, the DNA is TGTGCCAGTAGTATTGAGCAGGGGTCACCCCTCCACTTT. The gene calls are TRBV19 and TRBJ1-6; possible D gene TRBD1, 6 bases. Per the germline V gene, CDR1 is LNHDA and CDR2 is SQIVND (reference sequence). Trimming left V 3 bases short and J 10 bases short, with 10 bases between. The CDR3 totals 13 residues.

The chain combines TRBV6-1 with TRBJ2-3; 9 bases agree with TRBD1. Germline values: CDR1 MNHNS, CDR2 SASEGT. V lost 0 bases to trimming and J lost 4 bases; unmatched junction nucleotides: 8. CDR3 length: 17 amino acids. CDR3 protein: CASSEALRTGEADTQYF. The CDR3, as DNA: TGTGCCAGCAGTGAAGCGCTTAGGACAGGGGAGGCAGATACGCAGTATTTT.

This clone was seen a handful of times. The genes are TRBV25-1 and TRBJ1-2; 10 nucleotides agree with TRBD1. The CDR3 spans 16 residues. Per germline, CDR1 MGHDK and CDR2 SYGVNS. V lost 4 bases to trimming and J lost 5 bases; unmatched junction nucleotides: 10. The CDR3 DNA reads as TGTGCCAGCAGTGTTATCACGGGACAGGGGTGGTATGGCTACACCTTC. Protein: CASSVITGQGWYGYTF.

This clone was recorded once. The chain couples TRBV6-6 to TRBJ1-6, with D tentatively TRBD1 (5 bases). The germline V gene has CDR1 MNHNY and CDR2 SVGAGI (reference sequence). Trimming took off 4 bases at V and 6 bases at J, with 13 bases between the two ends. This CDR3 is built from 15 residues. The CDR3 protein is CASSSGGAGNSPLHF. The CDR3 DNA reads as TGTGCCAGCAGTTCGGGGGGTGCGGGTAATTCACCCCTCCACTTT.

The chain has TRBV2 and TRBJ1-2; D is unclear. Trimming pared 4 bases from V and 4 bases from J, leaving 10 bases between. The germline V gene has CDR1 SNHLY and CDR2 FYNNEI. The CDR3 is 13 residues long. CDR3 DNA: TGTGCCAGCAGTGCTCCAGGCCCCTATGGCTACACCTTC. Protein: CASSAPGPYGYTF.

J is TRBJ1-6 and V is TRBV27; maybe TRBD1 (5 bases). CDR3 size: 19 residues. Germline CDR1 and CDR2: MNHEY and SMNVEV (reference sequence). Trimming removed 6 bases at V and 3 bases at J, with 24 bases between. CDR3 DNA: TGTGCCAGCAGCGTTAGCAGGACAACAACATATAACTATAATTCACCCCTCCACTTT. This gives the protein CASSVSRTTTYNYNSPLHF.